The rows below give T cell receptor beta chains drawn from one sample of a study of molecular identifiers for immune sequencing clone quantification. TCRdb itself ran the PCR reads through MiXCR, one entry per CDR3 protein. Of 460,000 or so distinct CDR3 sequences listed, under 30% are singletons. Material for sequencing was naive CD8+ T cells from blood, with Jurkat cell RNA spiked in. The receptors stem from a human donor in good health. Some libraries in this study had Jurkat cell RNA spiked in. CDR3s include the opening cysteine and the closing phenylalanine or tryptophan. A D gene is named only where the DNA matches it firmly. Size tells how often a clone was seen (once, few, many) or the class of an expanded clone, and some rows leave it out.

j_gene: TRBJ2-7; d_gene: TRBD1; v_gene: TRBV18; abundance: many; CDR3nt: TGTGCCAGCTCCGGACAGGGTAGCAACGAGCAGTACTTC; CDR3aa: CASSGQGSNEQYF
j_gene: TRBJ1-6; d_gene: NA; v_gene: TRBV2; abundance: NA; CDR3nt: TGTGCCAGCACACGCGAAACCTATAATTCACCCCTCCACTTT; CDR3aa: CASTRETYNSPLHF
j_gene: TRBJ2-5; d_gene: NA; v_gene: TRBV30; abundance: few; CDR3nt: TGTGCCTCATCGACCGGGACCCAGTACTTC; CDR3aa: CASSTGTQYF
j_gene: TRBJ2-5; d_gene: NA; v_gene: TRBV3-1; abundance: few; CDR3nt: TGTGCCAGCAGCCAGACAGTGGGAGGGGGAGAGACCCAGTACTTC; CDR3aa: CASSQTVGGGETQYF
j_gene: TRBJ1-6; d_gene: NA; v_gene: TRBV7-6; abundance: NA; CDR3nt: TGTGCCAGCAGCCCCGAAGTGAAGTCCTATAATTCACCCCTCCACTTT; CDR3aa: CASSPEVKSYNSPLHF
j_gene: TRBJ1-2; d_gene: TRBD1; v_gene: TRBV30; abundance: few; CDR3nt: TGTGCCTGGAGTGTAATTGGGACAGGGGGGAGAAATGGCTACACCTTC; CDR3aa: CAWSVIGTGGRNGYTF
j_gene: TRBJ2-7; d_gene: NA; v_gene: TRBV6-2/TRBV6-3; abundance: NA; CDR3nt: TGTGCCAGCAGTTGGGGGAAAACCTACGAGCAGTACTTC; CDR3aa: CASSWGKTYEQYF
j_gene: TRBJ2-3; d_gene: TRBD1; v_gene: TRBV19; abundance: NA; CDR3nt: TGTGCCAGTAACCCAGGGGGTCCAGATACGCAGTATTTT; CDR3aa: CASNPGGPDTQYF
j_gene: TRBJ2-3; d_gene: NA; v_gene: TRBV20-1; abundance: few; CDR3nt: TGCAGTGCTATGAGCGGGACAGGCACAGATACGCAGTATTTT; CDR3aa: CSAMSGTGTDTQYF
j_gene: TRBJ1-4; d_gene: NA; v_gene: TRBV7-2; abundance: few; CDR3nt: TGTGCCAGCAGCCCAACAGGGATTTTATACGAAAAACTGTTTTTT; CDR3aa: CASSPTGILYEKLFF
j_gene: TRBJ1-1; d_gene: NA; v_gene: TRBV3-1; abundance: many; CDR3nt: TGTGCCAGCAGCCAAGCCCCCCCTCTTGAAGCTTTCTTT; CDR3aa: CASSQAPPLEAFF